Below, 7 T cell receptor beta chains from the same sample are listed, as sequenced in a study of type 1 regulatory T cells. No antigen is known for these receptors. MiXCR, run by TCRdb on the reads, gives a single entry per CDR3 protein. The table records roughly 60,000 distinct CDR3 sequences, 60% to 80% of them present only once. Sequencing used cultured non-Tr1 T cells, either the whole culture or a sorted T cell fraction (not recorded which). The source is a human donor in good health.

This clonotype came up a few times. The chain has TRBV10-3 and TRBJ1-6; D remains unclear. There are 15 residues in the CDR3. Germline V gene data show CDR1 as ENHRY and CDR2 as SYGVKD. V was shortened by 0 bases and J by 9 bases, with 12 bases between the two germline ends. CDR3 region: CAISESGRLGSPLHF. CDR3 nucleotides: TGTGCCATCAGTGAGTCGGGTAGATTGGGTTCACCCCTCCACTTT.

By frequency in the sample, this clonotype is medium-sized. The chain carries TRBV7-2 and TRBJ2-7; 8 nucleotides match TRBD2. The CDR3 is made up of 15 amino acids. V lost 1 base to trimming and J lost 3 bases; unmatched junction nucleotides: 5. Germline V gene data show CDR1 as SGHTA and CDR2 as FQGNSA. This CDR3 reads CASSLEGLAFYEQYF. The CDR3 region has the DNA TGTGCCAGCAGCTTAGAAGGACTAGCCTTCTACGAGCAGTACTTC.

This clonotype was recorded only once. The gene calls are TRBV6-2 or TRBV6-3 and TRBJ1-3, with no clear D. This CDR3 spans 15 amino acids. The V end lost 6 bases, the J end lost 5 bases, and 17 bases lay between the germline ends. Germline values: CDR1 MNHEY, CDR2 SVGEGT. The CDR3 is CASSFQSGARNTIYF. The CDR3 region has the DNA TGTGCCAGCAGCTTCCAGAGCGGAGCGAGAAACACCATATATTTT.

The rearrangement joins TRBV20-1 to TRBJ2-5, with 11 positions matching TRBD2. This CDR3 has 14 residues. Unmatched junction bases numbered 7, after V lost 6 bases and J lost 4 bases. Germline values: CDR1 DFQATT, CDR2 SNEGSKA (reference sequence). For the CDR3, the DNA is TGCAGTGCCTACACTAGCGGGAGTGGAGAGACCCAGTACTTC. This gives the protein CSAYTSGSGETQYF.

The chain employs TRBV19 and TRBJ2-1; 13 nucleotides match TRBD2. Germline lookup yields CDR1 LNHDA and CDR2 SQIVND (reference sequence). Trimming took 3 bases from V and 6 from J; bases not matched to a gene: 5. CDR3 size: 16 residues. The CDR3, as DNA: TGTGCCAGTAGTATCCCCACTAGCGGGAGGGCCAATGAGCAGTTCTTC. Its translation is CASSIPTSGRANEQFF.

The rearrangement joins TRBV29-1 to TRBJ2-3; D is perhaps TRBD2 (5 bases). Germline values: CDR1 SQVTM, CDR2 ANQGSEA. The CDR3 is made up of 12 amino acids. Trimming left V 8 bases short and J 6 bases short, with 15 bases between. In DNA, the CDR3 is TGCAGCCACCGGCCGGGAACTGATACGCAGTATTTT. As protein: CSHRPGTDTQYF.

This chain joins TRBV7-2 and TRBJ2-3, with 7 bases aligning to TRBD1. The CDR3 totals 15 residues. From germline, CDR1 is SGHTA and CDR2 FQGNSA. The V gene end was trimmed by 7 bases and the J gene end by 5 bases; junction bases not matched to a gene: 12. For the CDR3, the DNA is TGTGCCAGCACCGCGGACAGGAGGACTGAAGATACGCAGTATTTT. Amino acids: CASTADRRTEDTQYF.